One sample yielded the 25 T cell receptor beta chains listed below, sequenced in a study of shared clonotypes between healthy human individuals. The table came from immunoSEQ multiplex PCR; TCRdb's copy has only in-frame clones and leaves some out. The sample lists 850,000 to 1,100,000 clones; 70% to 80% were seen once. Material: memory CD4+ T cells from PBMCs. Subset noted: CD45RA-negative fraction. The source of these receptors is a man aged 18-30 years in good health. Some clones in this sample may be carry-over from other donors' samples.

The genes are TRBV5-1 and TRBJ2-5; D might be TRBD2 (5 bases). The length of the CDR3 is 15 residues. Germline assignment: CDR1 SGHRS and CDR2 YFSETQ. The V and J ends lost 6 bases and 3 bases respectively, with 18 bases between them. CDR3 sequence: CASTIGGSQEETQYF. DNA for the CDR3: TGCGCCAGCACCATTGGCGGGTCGCAGGAAGAGACCCAGTACTTC. Complete variable domain (other parts from reference TRBV5-1 and TRBJ2-5): KAGVTQTPRYLIKTRGQQVTLSCSPISGHRSVSWYQQTPGQGLQFLFEYFSETQRNKGNFPGRFSGRQFSNSRSEMNVSTLELGDSALYLCASTIGGSQEETQYFGPGTRLLVL.

The chain employs TRBV4-1 and TRBJ2-3; D assignment may be TRBD1 or TRBD2 (5 bases each). CDR3 length: 16 amino acids. CDR1 and CDR2 (germline): MGHRA, YSYEKL. V was clipped by 0 bases and J by 2 bases, with 12 bases between them. The CDR3 loop is CASSQEGRALTDTQYF. The CDR3 DNA sequence: TGCGCCAGCAGCCAAGAGGGGCGGGCCCTCACAGATACGCAGTATTTT.

The chain carries TRBV27 and TRBJ1-5; TRBD1 matches 7 bases. Germline CDR1 reads MNHEY; CDR2 reads SMNVEV (reference sequence). The CDR3 contains 16 residues. The J segment lost 0 bases and the V segment lost 6 bases, leaving 8 bases of the junction unmatched. DNA of the CDR3: TGTGCCAGCAGCCTACAAGACAGGGATAGCAATCAGCCCCAGCATTTT. This encodes CASSLQDRDSNQPQHF.

The chain is built from TRBV4-1 and TRBJ2-7; the D gene is possibly TRBD1 (6 bases). Germline V CDR1 and CDR2: MGHRA, YSYEKL. V lost 0 bases and J lost 0, with 15 bases in between. This CDR3 is 17 amino acids long. Here the CDR3 reads CASSQDLQGWSSYEQYF. In DNA, the CDR3 is TGCGCCAGCAGCCAAGATTTACAGGGCTGGAGCTCCTACGAGCAGTACTTC.

The V call is TRBV10-3, the J call TRBJ1-2, with D unresolved. The germline V gene has CDR1 ENHRY and CDR2 SYGVKD. With 3 bases removed from V and 5 bases from J, the gap between germline ends came to 10 bases. This CDR3 comprises 13 residues. For the CDR3, the DNA is TGTGCCATCAGTGACCCAAGCGGGTATGGCTACACCTTC. Translated: CAISDPSGYGYTF.

The V and J genes are TRBV6-1 and TRBJ2-3; D is undetermined. This CDR3 has 15 residues. V was clipped by 2 bases and J by 0 bases, with 9 bases between them. Per the germline V gene, CDR1 is MNHNS and CDR2 is SASEGT. CDR3 in DNA: TGTGCCAGCAGTGAAAGAGGAGATAGCACAGATACGCAGTATTTT. Protein: CASSERGDSTDTQYF.

This chain links TRBV5-1 with TRBJ1-2, with 7 bases lining up with TRBD1. The V gene's germline CDR1 is SGHRS and CDR2 YFSETQ. V lost 4 bases, J lost 0 bases, and 12 bases stayed unmatched. CDR3 size: 17 residues. The CDR3 nucleotides read TGCGCCAGCAGCAGATTAACAGGGGATGTTTCTAACTATGGCTACACCTTC. It specifies CASSRLTGDVSNYGYTF.

This sequence joins TRBV2 and TRBJ2-7; D gene ambiguous. The CDR3 covers 15 residues. The V end was cut by 1 base, the J end by 1 base, with 11 bases between. CDR1 is SNHLY and CDR2 is FYNNEI in the germline V gene. CDR3 nucleotide sequence: TGTGCCAGCAGTGAAGGACTCACGCTATCCTACGAGCAGTACTTC. Translating gives CASSEGLTLSYEQYF.

The chain recombines TRBV11-2 with TRBJ1-1, with unresolved D. The V gene lost 7 bases and the J gene lost 4 bases, with 16 bases spanning the gap. Germline V gene data show CDR1 as SGHAT and CDR2 as FQNNGV. This CDR3 has 14 amino acids. CDR3 region: CASTPGALITEAFF. CDR3 nucleotide sequence: TGTGCCAGCACCCCCGGAGCCCTGATCACTGAAGCTTTCTTT.

This clone was counted at least ten times. The genes are TRBV9 and TRBJ2-1, with D unclear. CDR3 length equals 18 residues. Germline CDR1 SGDLS, CDR2 YYNGEE. V lost 3 bases to trimming and J lost 3 bases, with 22 bases between them. The CDR3 nucleotides read TGTGCCAGCAGCGGCCTACCGGGCCAAACCCCGAACTACAATGAGCAGTTCTTC. Its protein is CASSGLPGQTPNYNEQFF.

The chain links TRBV5-4 to TRBJ2-7; weak D call: TRBD1 (6 bases). V lost 5 bases and J lost 0, with 12 bases in between. The CDR3 loop spans 14 amino acids. Germline loops: CDR1 SGHNT, CDR2 YYREEE (reference sequence). The CDR3: CASSMNRDSYEQYF. As DNA, the CDR3 is TGTGCCAGCAGTATGAACAGGGACTCCTACGAGCAGTACTTC.

The chain joins TRBV25-1 to TRBJ1-3, with 7 bases aligning to TRBD1. This CDR3 region has 14 residues. The V segment lost 4 bases and the J segment 3 bases; nucleotides outside the gene matches: 3. Germline V gene sequence: CDR1 MGHDK, CDR2 SYGVNS. The CDR3 spells CASSVGGNGNTIYF. DNA of the CDR3: TGTGCCAGCAGTGTAGGGGGCAATGGAAACACCATATATTTT.

CDR3 coding DNA: TGCGCCAGCAGCTTGGACAGGAAATACAATGAGCAGTTCTTC. Residues: CASSLDRKYNEQFF. The rearrangement uses TRBV5-1 and TRBJ2-1; tentative D call: TRBD1 (5 bases). Germline V gene data show CDR1 as SGHRS and CDR2 as YFSETQ. Trimming removed 0 bases at V and 4 bases at J, with 8 bases between. This CDR3 has 14 amino acids.

A word on this clone: A read error may be the cause here, since a much bigger clone is one base away. This same CDR3 is encoded by further DNA sequences in the sample. The V and J genes are TRBV7-6 and TRBJ1-3; no clear D. V lost 5 bases, J lost 4 bases, and 6 bases lay in between. The CDR3 sequence is 12 residues long. Looked up from germline, CDR1 is SGHVS and CDR2 is FNYEAQ. CDR3 loop: CASSPSGNTIYF. The CDR3 coding sequence is TGTGCCAGCAGCCCCTCCGGAAACACCATATATTTT.

The chain employs TRBV11-2 and TRBJ2-5; 11 bases align to TRBD1. Germline V gene sequence: CDR1 SGHAT, CDR2 FQNNGV. The V and J ends lost 6 bases and 5 bases, in that order; junction bases with no gene match: 11. CDR3 length: 16 residues. CDR3 region: CASSLIGDRGYETQYF. CDR3 DNA sequence: TGTGCCAGCAGTCTTATTGGGGACAGGGGGTATGAGACCCAGTACTTC.

The genes are TRBV15 and TRBJ2-7; 9 bases agree with TRBD2. With V trimmed by 1 base and J by 2 bases, 6 bases remained unmatched. CDR1 and CDR2 from the germline V gene are LNHNV and YYDKDF (reference sequence). The CDR3 runs to 16 residues. The CDR3 region has the DNA TGTGCCACCAGCAGAGCGGTGGCGGGAGGGGCCTACGAGCAGTACTTC. Its protein product is CATSRAVAGGAYEQYF.

For the CDR3, the DNA is TGTGCCAGCAGCAGGACGTGGGACAGATTTTTGTACGAGCAGTACTTC. Translation: CASSRTWDRFLYEQYF. The V gene is TRBV27, the J gene TRBJ2-7; the match to TRBD1 covers 7 bases. This CDR3 region has 16 residues. Germline assignment: CDR1 MNHEY and CDR2 SMNVEV (reference sequence). V dropped 6 bases and J dropped 4; count of bases not matched to a gene: 15.

This rearrangement joins TRBV2 to TRBJ1-2; D gene uncertain. CDR3 size: 12 residues. Trimming removed 11 bases from V and 4 bases from J, with 14 bases in between. Germline assignment: CDR1 SNHLY and CDR2 FYNNEI. The CDR3 loop is CAGHSTGYGYTF. The CDR3 region has the DNA TGTGCCGGCCATTCAACCGGCTATGGCTACACCTTC.

The chain combines TRBV5-1 with TRBJ2-3, with D perhaps matching TRBD2 (5 bases). The V and J ends lost 0 bases and 1 base respectively, with 9 bases between them. Germline assignment: CDR1 SGHRS and CDR2 YFSETQ. CDR3 length: 15 amino acids. CDR3 DNA sequence: TGCGCCAGCAGCTTGGGGACGGAGGGCACAGATACGCAGTATTTT. It encodes CASSLGTEGTDTQYF.

The chain has TRBV11-2 and TRBJ2-5, with unresolved D. This CDR3 contains 14 residues. CDR1 and CDR2 (germline): SGHAT, FQNNGV. V was shortened by 2 bases and J by 0 bases, with 7 bases between the two germline ends. CDR3 bases: TGTGCCAGCAGCTTAAATCGGGACCAAGAGACCCAGTACTTC. It codes for CASSLNRDQETQYF.

Concerning this clone: Since a much larger clone is just one base distant, this may be a read error. Other DNA sequences from this sample encode an identical CDR3 as well. This chain uses TRBV5-1 with TRBJ2-7; D unclear. The CDR3 is made up of 11 amino acids. Trimming took off 4 bases at V and 3 bases at J, with 5 bases between the two ends. Germline V lookup: CDR1 SGHRS, CDR2 YFSETQ. The CDR3 protein is CASSLNYEQYF. CDR3 sequence (DNA): TGCGCCAGCAGCCTGAACTACGAGCAGTACTTC. Looking up the rest from reference TRBV5-1 and TRBJ2-7 gives the full variable domain: KAGVTQTPRYLIKTRGQQVTLSCSPISGHRSVSWYQQTPGQGLQFLFEYFSETQRNKGNFPGRFSGRQFSNSRSEMNVSTLELGDSALYLCASSLNYEQYFGPGTRLTVT.

The chain is built from TRBV28 and TRBJ2-5; 9 positions match TRBD1. With the DNA end fitting TRBJ2-7 better, the J assignment may be wrong. CDR1 MDHEN and CDR2 SYDVKM come from the germline V gene. CDR3 length equals 14 residues. The CDR3 sequence: CASSFSDRGYEQYF. The CDR3, as DNA: TGTGCCAGCAGTTTCTCGGACAGGGGCTACGAGCAGTACTTC.

CDR3 residues: CASSRNSQGTTDTQYF. DNA of the CDR3: TGTGCCAGCAGCCGTAACAGTCAGGGGACCACAGATACGCAGTATTTT. The chain is built from TRBV11-2 and TRBJ2-3, with D maybe TRBD1 (6 bases). Trimming cost V 5 bases and J 2 bases, with 17 bases left between them. CDR1 is SGHAT and CDR2 is FQNNGV in the germline V gene. CDR3 size: 16 residues.

This sequence joins TRBV5-4 and TRBJ2-1; TRBD2 matches at 11 bases. This CDR3 comprises 16 residues. The trim removed 2 bases at V and 2 bases at J, leaving 3 bases unmatched. CDR1 SGHNT and CDR2 YYREEE come from the germline V gene (reference sequence). The CDR3 DNA reads TGTGCCAGCAGCTTTCCGGGACTAGCGGCCTACAATGAGCAGTTCTTC. Its translation: CASSFPGLAAYNEQFF.

A remark on this clone: At one of its ends the junction is not consistent with the germline gene, which may arise from a read error. The chain has TRBV6-5 and TRBJ2-2; D could derive from TRBD1 or TRBD2 (6 bases each). The CDR3 length is 11 residues. Germline V gene data show CDR1 as MNHEY and CDR2 as SVGAGI. The CDR3 here is CASTSEGGLFF. The DNA of the CDR3 is TGTGCCAGCACGTCTGAGGGGGGGCTGTTTTTT.